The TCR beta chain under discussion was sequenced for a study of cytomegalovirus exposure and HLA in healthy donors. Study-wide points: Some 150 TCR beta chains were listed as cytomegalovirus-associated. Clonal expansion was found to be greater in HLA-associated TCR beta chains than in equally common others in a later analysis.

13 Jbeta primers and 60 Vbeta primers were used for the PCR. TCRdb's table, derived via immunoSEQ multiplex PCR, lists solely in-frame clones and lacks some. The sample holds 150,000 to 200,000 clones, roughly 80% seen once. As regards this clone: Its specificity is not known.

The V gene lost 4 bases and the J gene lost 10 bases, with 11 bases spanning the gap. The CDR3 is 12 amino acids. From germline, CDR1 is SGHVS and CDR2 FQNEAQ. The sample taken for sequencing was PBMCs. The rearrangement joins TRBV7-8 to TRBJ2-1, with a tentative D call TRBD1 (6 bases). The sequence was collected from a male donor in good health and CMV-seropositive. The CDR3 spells CASSYRDTEQFF. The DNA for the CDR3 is TGTGCCAGCAGCTATAGGGACACCGAGCAGTTCTTC.